The 18 T cell receptor beta chains below come from one sample, sequenced in a study of blood T cell repertoires in COVID-19. Clones were sequenced by immunoSEQ multiplex PCR, and TCRdb holds only the in-frame ones, with some missing. The sample holds 120,000 to 150,000 clones, more than 75% seen once. Sequenced sample: peripheral blood. Receptor source: a human donor with acute or convalescent COVID-19. The donor label of this sample is uncertain.

This rearrangement joins TRBV4-2 to TRBJ2-1, with D possibly being TRBD1 (6 bases). CDR1 LGHNA and CDR2 YNFKEQ come from the germline V gene. CDR3 size: 14 residues. Trimming took off 1 base at V and 3 bases at J, with 7 bases between the two ends. The CDR3 bases are TGTGCCAGCAGCCAAGGACAGGACTACAATGAGCAGTTCTTC. Translation: CASSQGQDYNEQFF.

The chain combines TRBV2 with TRBJ1-2; 7 positions match TRBD1. In germline, CDR1 is SNHLY, CDR2 FYNNEI. The trim removed 6 bases at V and 4 bases at J, leaving 5 bases unmatched. This CDR3 has 13 amino acids. The CDR3 sequence: CASSVDRVYGYTF. CDR3 in DNA: TGTGCCAGCAGCGTAGACAGGGTCTATGGCTACACCTTC.

V is TRBV2 and J is TRBJ2-3; 11 bases are shared with TRBD2. V lost 5 bases to trimming and J lost 1 base; unmatched junction nucleotides: 14. The CDR3 is 19 amino acids. Germline V CDR1 and CDR2: SNHLY, FYNNEI. CDR3 in amino acids: CASSRGASGGRARTDTQYF. CDR3 nucleotides: TGTGCCAGCAGTAGAGGAGCTAGCGGGGGGCGGGCCCGCACAGATACGCAGTATTTT.

The CDR3 spells CASSGRGRSSSYNEQFF. CDR3 coding DNA: TGTGCCAGCAGCGGCAGGGGGCGTTCGAGCTCCTACAATGAGCAGTTCTTC. V is TRBV9 and J is TRBJ2-1; the match to TRBD1 covers 8 bases. The CDR3 loop spans 17 amino acids. The germline V gene encodes CDR1 SGDLS and CDR2 YYNGEE. V was pared by 3 bases and J by 0 bases, with 8 bases of the junction left unmatched.

This clone was counted between two and nine times. The V call is TRBV6-4, the J call TRBJ2-4; weak D call: TRBD2 (5 bases). This CDR3 spans 15 amino acids. Per germline, CDR1 MRHNA and CDR2 SNTAGT. With 3 bases removed from V and 9 bases from J, the gap between germline ends came to 18 bases. The CDR3 loop is CASSEPVKGRGIQYF. The CDR3 DNA sequence: TGTGCCAGCAGTGAGCCCGTTAAGGGCCGGGGCATTCAGTACTTC.

V and J are TRBV6-5 and TRBJ1-2; tentative D call: TRBD1 (6 bases). Trimming took 6 bases from V and 2 from J, leaving 16 bases between them. CDR1 is MNHEY, CDR2 SVGAGI, per germline. CDR3 length: 15 residues. The CDR3 DNA reads TGTGCCAGCAGGCACACAGGGAGGGAAAACTATGGCTACACCTTC. The encoded protein is CASRHTGRENYGYTF.

This sequence joins TRBV25-1 and TRBJ1-3; D gene ambiguous. The germline V and J ends were trimmed by 5 bases and 8 bases, with 16 bases remaining between them. The germline CDR1 and CDR2 sequences are MGHDK and SYGVNS. The CDR3 has 14 amino acids. DNA of the CDR3: TGTGCCAGCAGTTCTGTCTTATCCGGGGACACCATATATTTT. Translation: CASSSVLSGDTIYF.

The chain couples TRBV7-8 to TRBJ2-7; a weak D match, TRBD1 (5 bases). The CDR3 totals 13 residues. Germline V gene lookup returns CDR1 SGHVS and CDR2 FQNEAQ. V was cut by 5 bases and J by 3 bases, with 11 bases left in between. CDR3 loop: CASSARQYYEQYF. CDR3 DNA: TGTGCCAGCAGCGCTCGACAGTACTACGAGCAGTACTTC.

The chain recombines TRBV5-1 with TRBJ1-2; D not certain. Trimming removed 2 bases from V and 5 bases from J, with 13 bases in between. Germline-derived CDR1 and CDR2 are SGHRS and YFSETQ. The CDR3 length is 14 residues. CDR3 residues: CASSFGGPEYGYTF. The CDR3 nucleotides are TGCGCCAGCAGCTTCGGAGGGCCGGAGTATGGCTACACCTTC.

In this sample, this clone turned up a few times. The V gene is TRBV12-3 or TRBV12-4, the J gene TRBJ1-1; no definite D call. The CDR3 extends over 13 amino acids. Trimming removed 3 bases at V and 2 bases at J, with 7 bases between. In DNA form, the CDR3 reads TGTGCCAGCAGTTTCCGGGATAACACTGAAGCTTTCTTT. It specifies CASSFRDNTEAFF.

The V and J genes are TRBV7-2 and TRBJ2-7; 8 bases match TRBD2. The CDR3 extends over 14 amino acids. The germline CDR1 and CDR2 sequences are SGHTA and FQGNSA. The trim removed 2 bases at V and 4 bases at J, leaving 4 bases unmatched. This CDR3 reads CASSLWSGGYEQYF. In DNA, the CDR3 is TGTGCCAGCAGCTTATGGAGCGGGGGTTACGAGCAGTACTTC.

There are a few counts of this clone. The chain has TRBV5-1 and TRBJ1-6; D might be TRBD1 (6 bases). With 4 bases removed from V and 8 bases from J, the gap between germline ends came to 16 bases. Looked up from germline, CDR1 is SGHRS and CDR2 is YFSETQ. This CDR3 contains 15 residues. The CDR3 here is CASSPTTGIDSPLHF. The CDR3 DNA follows: TGCGCCAGCAGCCCTACAACAGGGATCGATTCACCCCTCCACTTT.

The chain combines TRBV11-2 with TRBJ1-2; D may be TRBD1 (5 bases). Germline CDR1 is SGHAT and CDR2 is FQNNGV. Trimming left V 6 bases short and J 7 bases short, with 21 bases between. This CDR3 is built from 15 residues. CDR3 DNA sequence: TGTGCCAGCAGTCGTCAGGGTGGTTACGGGGGTGGCTACACCTTC. Encoded protein: CASSRQGGYGGGYTF.

V gene TRBV5-1 combines with J gene TRBJ1-2, with D maybe TRBD1 (5 bases). The V and J ends lost 0 bases and 7 bases respectively, with 13 bases between them. The CDR3 is made up of 14 amino acids. CDR1 and CDR2 (germline): SGHRS, YFSETQ. For the CDR3, the DNA is TGCGCCAGCAGCTTGGAGGGGAACAAGGGTGGCTACACCTTC. The encoded protein is CASSLEGNKGGYTF.

The chain combines TRBV5-1 with TRBJ1-1; D unclear. V was pared by 4 bases and J by 4 bases, with 8 bases between. Germline V lookup: CDR1 SGHRS, CDR2 YFSETQ. The CDR3 is 12 residues long. The CDR3 reads CASSLRATEAFF. DNA for the CDR3: TGCGCCAGCAGCCTGCGGGCCACTGAAGCTTTCTTT.

The gene calls are TRBV5-6 and TRBJ1-2; 7 bases map to TRBD1. The CDR3 is 17 amino acids. Trimming took 0 bases from V and 5 from J; bases not matched to a gene: 13. CDR1 SGHDT and CDR2 YYEEEE come from the germline V gene. The CDR3 nucleotides are TGTGCCAGCAGCTTGGTATCGACAGGGATCGTGGTATATGGCTACACCTTC. It yields the protein CASSLVSTGIVVYGYTF.

This clone has only one observation. The chain links TRBV4-1 to TRBJ2-3, with D unresolved. The CDR3 is 13 residues long. The V and J ends lost 1 base and 3 bases respectively, with 5 bases between them. The germline V gene has CDR1 MGHRA and CDR2 YSYEKL. The CDR3: CASSQAGTDTQYF. The DNA for the CDR3 is TGCGCCAGCAGCCAAGCCGGGACAGATACGCAGTATTTT.

The chain links TRBV14 to TRBJ1-2, with a tentative D call TRBD1 (6 bases). In germline, CDR1 is SGHDN, CDR2 FVKESK. V was cut by 5 bases and J by 3 bases, with 10 bases left in between. This CDR3 has 13 amino acids. This chain's CDR3 is CASSNRVDYGYTF. CDR3 nucleotide sequence: TGTGCCAGCAGCAACAGGGTTGACTATGGCTACACCTTC.